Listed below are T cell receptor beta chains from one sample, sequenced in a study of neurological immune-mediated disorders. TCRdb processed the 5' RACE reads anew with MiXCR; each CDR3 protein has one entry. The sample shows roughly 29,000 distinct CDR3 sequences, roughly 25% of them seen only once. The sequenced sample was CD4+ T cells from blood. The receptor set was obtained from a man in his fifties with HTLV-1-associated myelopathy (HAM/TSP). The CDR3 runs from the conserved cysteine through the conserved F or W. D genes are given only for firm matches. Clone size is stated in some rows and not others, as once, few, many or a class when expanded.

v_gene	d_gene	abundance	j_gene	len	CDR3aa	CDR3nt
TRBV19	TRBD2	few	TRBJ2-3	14	CASKRREVGDTQYF	TGTGCCAGTAAACGACGGGAGGTGGGAGATACGCAGTATTTT
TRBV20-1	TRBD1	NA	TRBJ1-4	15	CSAREGGTGNEKLFF	TGCAGTGCTAGAGAGGGTGGGACAGGGAACGAAAAACTGTTTTTT
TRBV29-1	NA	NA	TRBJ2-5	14	CSVEDRYGAETQYF	TGCAGCGTTGAAGATCGATATGGGGCAGAGACCCAGTACTTC
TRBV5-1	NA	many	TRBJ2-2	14	CASSLDPSTGELFF	TGCGCCAGCAGCTTGGACCCAAGCACCGGGGAGCTGTTTTTT
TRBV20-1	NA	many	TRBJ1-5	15	CSALAPWGQNQPQHF	TGCAGTGCTCTTGCCCCGTGGGGGCAAAATCAGCCCCAGCATTTT
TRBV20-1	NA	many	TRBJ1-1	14	CSARDRSRGAEAFF	TGCAGTGCTAGAGATCGTTCTCGGGGGGCTGAAGCTTTCTTT
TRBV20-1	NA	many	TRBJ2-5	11	CSARGEETQYF	TGCAGTGCCCGCGGGGAAGAGACCCAGTACTTC
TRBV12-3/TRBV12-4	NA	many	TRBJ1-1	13	CASSLQGRTEAFF	TGTGCCAGCAGTTTACAGGGAAGGACTGAAGCTTTCTTT
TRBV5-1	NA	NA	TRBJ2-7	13	CASSLSQNYEQYF	TGCGCCAGCAGCTTGTCCCAGAATTACGAGCAGTACTTC
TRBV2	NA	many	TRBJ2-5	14	CASRSQGIGETQYF	TGTGCCAGCAGATCGCAGGGGATAGGAGAGACCCAGTACTTC
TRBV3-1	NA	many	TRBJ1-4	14	CASSQGEGNEKLFF	TGTGCCAGCAGCCAAGGAGAGGGGAATGAAAAACTGTTTTTT
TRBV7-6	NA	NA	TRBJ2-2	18	CASSSFVSPAANTGELFF	TGTGCCAGCAGCTCCTTCGTTTCCCCCGCCGCGAACACCGGGGAGCTGTTTTTT
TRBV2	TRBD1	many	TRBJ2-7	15	CASSLSSDRTYEQYF	TGTGCCAGCAGTCTGAGTTCGGACAGGACCTACGAGCAGTACTTC
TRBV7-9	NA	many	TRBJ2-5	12	CASSLREETQYF	TGTGCCAGCAGCTTAAGGGAAGAGACCCAGTACTTC
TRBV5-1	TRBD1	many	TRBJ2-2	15	CASSGGEDSTGELFF	TGCGCCAGCTCAGGGGGCGAGGACAGCACCGGGGAGCTGTTTTTT